This paragraph reports one T cell receptor (beta chain). Its antigen has not been determined. Base quality data are lacking; no much larger clone is found one base away. This entry is derived from a study of cytomegalovirus exposure and HLA in healthy donors (TCRdb year 2017). Context from the whole study: According to an earlier analysis of 587 of the donors, about 179 million T cells yielded over 100 million unique TCR beta sequences and approximately 280 Gb of sequence data. Rather than using new phenotypic data, the later analysis identified candidate immune exposures from TCR beta sequences and from how often those sequences occurred across donors. Alongside the repertoire data, information on donor age, sex, ethnicity and CMV serostatus was compiled. To predict cytomegalovirus infection status, the study combined high-throughput TCR immunosequencing, statistical association of individual TCRs with disease status, and machine learning. Approximately 300 gigabases of sequencing data and approximately 91 million unique TCR sequences made up an early release that covered nearly 650 HLA-typed donors. Of the roughly 400 genotyped donors, 75% to 85% were placed in the genetic ancestry cluster associated with self-reported Caucasian donors. Along with the approximately 620-subject first cohort, a separate validation cohort of roughly 110 different subjects was used. An earlier analysis of 587 of the donors used high-throughput TCR beta sequencing to judge whether each TCR beta V gene segment behaved as functional or pseudogenic. Genome-wide SNP genotypes for about 55% of the 666 donors were used in a later genetic analysis, which treated that subset as a discovery cohort. About five DR-DQ haplotypes were handled as single units for association and clustering because linkage in the cohort was strong. Typing coverage varied by locus: roughly 629-630 donors for A, B, C, DRB1 and DQB1; 500 to 550 for DQA1; approximately 570 for DPA1; about 450 for DPB1. Among around 400 genotyped donors of the cohort, an average of around 250,000 unique TCR beta nucleotide sequences was sequenced per donor, of which about 18% were non-productive. All discovery cohort repertoires had been generated using a single sequencing platform. HLA typing included class I and class II loci at four-digit resolution. The study used immunosequencing to profile the T cell repertoires of several hundred subjects and linked those repertoires to cytomegalovirus serostatus. The aim of the study was to test whether cataloging public T cell receptors could identify signatures of past pathogen exposure. A later analysis re-analyzed previously published TCR beta repertoires from 660 or so donors and added high-resolution HLA genotyping to study TCR occurrence patterns.

General findings and caveats noted by the study authors: A later analysis found that HLA-associated TCR beta chains were more clonally expanded and had lower generation probabilities than equally common non-associated chains. In a later genetic analysis, fewer N-insertions in productive TCRs were reported among donors in an Asian-associated ancestry cluster than the approximately 670-donor mean. A later analysis found that TCR association rates varied across HLA loci, with DRB1 alleles showing the most associated TCRs and HLA-C alleles the fewest. In vitro tests confirmed that a few of the cytomegalovirus-associated TCR beta chains recognize cytomegalovirus antigens. The earlier analysis of approximately 590 of the donors excluded approximately 17 rarely observed V segments, including chromosome 9 orphons, because counts were too low. Most TCR sequences were seen in very few donors, while some public TCRs were found in many individuals. Only TCR beta chains were sequenced in this cohort, and the absence of alpha or paired-chain data limited detectable features. An earlier analysis of 587 of the donors showed that most TCR beta V segments appeared in productive rearrangements either about 90% or about 30% of the time, which broadly matched IMGT annotations. A further reported finding was that TCR beta sequences accurately predicted the HLA-A and HLA-B alleles for most subjects in the first cohort. The authors suggested that the approach could potentially be extended to other disease states and immunological phenotypes. In a later analysis, several top co-occurrence clusters were reported to appear linked to parvovirus B19, influenza, CMV and Epstein-Barr virus. A later genetic analysis associated a missense DCLRE1C variant with V-gene and J-gene trimming of TCR beta chains, and an independent cohort replicated the association. When HLA alleles, especially DR and DQ, strongly co-occurred, TCR associations were difficult to assign to individual alleles. The classifier was reported to diagnose cytomegalovirus status with high specificity and sensitivity in both the original and validation cohorts. The 87-base-pair reads could not distinguish some IMGT-functional V segments, including TRBV6-2 and TRBV6-3, so those segments were excluded. The only immune exposure information available for the cohort was CMV serostatus. According to a later analysis, most CMV-associated TCR beta chains appeared to be HLA-restricted, and the HLA associations seemed to be driven largely by CMV exposure. The sequencing pipeline was judged likely to have produced a cluster of highly shared sequence variants as a technical artifact. In the study, some 160 TCR beta chains were listed as associated with cytomegalovirus. In a later analysis, about 17,000 TCR beta sequences were associated with specific HLA alleles at a false discovery rate of 0.05. Because some donors lacked HLA typing at each locus, the association tests relied only on the typed subset. Presence/absence analyses assumed roughly uniform sequencing depth across donors, an assumption that may not hold. Linkage disequilibrium might explain the correlated functional status among segregating V segments, but an unknown experimental factor could not be excluded.

V sheds 2 bases and J sheds 11 bases, leaving 19 bases between their ends. CDR1 and CDR2 (MDHEN, SYDVKM) derive from the germline V gene. The CDR3 numbers 16 residues from cysteine through phenylalanine. Only the CDR3 portion is preserved as DNA: 48 bases, with reading frame beginning at the first base. Libraries were prepared through the immunoSEQ multiplex PCR assay. A mixture of 60 forward primers for TCR Vbeta segments and 13 reverse primers for TCR Jbeta segments was used in the multiplex PCR. A multiplex PCR assay on genomic DNA amplified the CDR3 region of rearranged TCR beta genes. The amplified TCR beta libraries were sequenced on the Illumina HiSeq System as 87-base-pair reads. Per the original workflow: In a later analysis, tens of millions of unique TCR beta chains were counted across the 500 to 850 repertoires, and roughly 11 million of these chains were shared by at least two donors. Raw reads were error-corrected and collapsed into unique sequences by a nearest-neighbor algorithm in which closely related sequences were merged to remove PCR and sequencing errors. CDR3 sequences were aligned to IMGT reference sequences to assign V, D and J gene segments. For a sequence to be retained, at least a six-nucleotide match to both a V gene segment and a J gene segment was required. A rearrangement counted as productive if the CDR3 had no stop codons and remained in frame with V and J, and every other rearrangement counted as non-productive. CDR3 was defined according to IMGT convention as the region running from the second conserved V-encoded cysteine to the conserved J-encoded phenylalanine. Sequences without an unambiguous match to a single V gene segment were excluded from the earlier analysis of about 600 of the donors. An earlier analysis of approximately 590 of the donors classified V segments as functional when productive rearrangements were above 56.7% and as segregating when the standard deviation between donors was above 5%. To diagnose cytomegalovirus status from the catalog of TCR beta chain sequences, a statistical classification framework was built. In a later analysis, TCR nucleotide sequences were compared against IMGT/GENE-DB human TR gene sequences so that V and J genes could be assigned. The TCRdist pipeline was used in a later analysis to assign CDR3 sequences and most-parsimonious VDJ recombination scenarios. In a later analysis, each TCR beta chain was defined by its CDR3 amino acid sequence together with its V-gene family, and reads without a unique V-gene family were excluded. To address suspected cross-contamination and a sequencing artifact, a later analysis removed 550 to 750 highly shared, low-generation-probability nucleotide sequences. For each public chain, a later analysis derived a clonal expansion index from normalized ranks of inferred template counts within each repertoire. In a later analysis, generation probabilities were computed using a VDJ recombination model fitted to out-of-frame rearrangements, and the results were checked against IGoR. In a later analysis, TCR-TCR, TCR-HLA and TCR-CMV co-occurrence was scored with hypergeometric tests, and a repertoire-size bias correction was applied to TCR pairs. To estimate false discovery rates, a later analysis permuted the HLA or CMV assignments 20 times. In a later analysis, co-occurring TCRs were grouped with DBSCAN, and TCRdist sequence similarity was added when clustering was performed within HLA-allele-positive subsets. Repertoires with fewer than 30,000 or more than 120,000 public chains, plus five repertoires with anomalous nucleotide sharing, were excluded from co-occurrence clustering. TCRdb took over this immuneACCESS table, retaining in-frame rearrangements with V and J assigned. Such tables are incomplete; in checked studies, under half of the missing clones stem from an unresolved V gene, and the remainder is unexplained. Clonal size and the V and J genes are those of that table, whereas D and trimming came from the DNA. The sample profile shows about 120,000 clones; roughly four fifths of them were found once. In total, the top ten clones hold 2.5% to 3.5% of the sample.

In total, 630 or so healthy bone marrow donors made up the cohort. At the time of sampling, all cohort members were nominally healthy, though unrecorded immune exposures were likely present. The donor was CMV seropositive and belonged to the group of 250 to 300 seropositive cohort members. A peripheral blood sample was provided by each donor, and peripheral blood mononuclear cells were used for TCR beta sequencing. Genomic DNA was extracted from the blood cell samples with the Qiagen DNeasy Blood Extraction Kit. The V gene is TRBV28 and the J gene is TRBJ1-6; the D gene is possibly TRBD1, with 5 bases matching. The sequence was obtained from a woman under 40 in good health and CMV-seropositive. The sequenced sample consisted of PBMCs. The CDR3 protein sequence reads: CASSLGLWEGRAPLHF. The DNA is as follows: TGTGCCAGCAGTTTAGGGCTCTGGGAGGGGCGGGCACCCCTCCACTTT.